This T cell receptor (beta chain) was captured in a study of sequential checkpoint blockade in melanoma. Study overall: Arm A got nivolumab then ipilimumab; arm B the reverse, 1:1. Around 21 patients had matched tumor biopsies before treatment and at week 13 after nivolumab or ipilimumab alone.

This clone appeared a single time. Antigen specificity is unknown. Regarding treatment: randomized to nivolumab then ipilimumab (arm A) or the reverse (arm B). Profiling relied on immunoSEQ multiplex PCR, and the TCRdb table lists in-frame clones only, not all of them. The table has about 10,000 clones, 23% seen once. CDR1 is WSHSY, CDR2 SAAADI, per germline. There are 12 residues in the CDR3. Deletions cut 7 bases from V and 4 bases from J, with 7 bases between. General observations from the study: In arm A, pretreatment tumor clonality was associated with response. Patients with week-13 increases in T-cell fraction and clonality benefited about 30 times more often.

The material sequenced was tumor tissue (inferred from file names), taken from a patient given nivolumab and ipilimumab in sequence. The chain combines TRBV10-2 with TRBJ1-4; D remains unclear. The receptor was derived from a human donor with melanoma. In DNA, the CDR3 is TGCGCCAGCACCCCCGGTAATGAAAAACTGTTTTTT. Translating it yields CASTPGNEKLFF.